These 23 T cell receptor beta chains came from one sample sequenced in a study of early T cells in non-severe SARS-CoV-2 infection. TCRdb recomputed calls from the 5' RACE reads with MiXCR, one row per CDR3 protein. The table shows 80,000 or so distinct CDR3 sequences, with around 11% occurring only once. Here the sequenced sample was whole blood, taken at baseline. These receptors all stem from an adult who was a healthcare worker with PCR-confirmed SARS-CoV-2 infection or an uninfected control (not recorded which).

This clonotype was picked up a small number of times. The rearrangement uses TRBV29-1 and TRBJ2-7, with D unresolved. Germline loops: CDR1 SQVTM, CDR2 ANQGSEA. The CDR3 contains 14 residues. V was pared by 2 bases and J by 2 bases, with 13 bases between. CDR3 coding DNA: TGCAGCGTTGAAATAGGCCGGAGTACCTACGAGCAGTACTTC. Translation: CSVEIGRSTYEQYF.

This rearrangement joins TRBV24-1 to TRBJ2-1, with a possible D match to TRBD1 (5 bases). There are 14 residues in the CDR3. The germline V gene encodes CDR1 KGHDR and CDR2 SFDVKD. V was clipped by 12 bases and J by 9 bases, with 23 bases between them. The CDR3 DNA reads TGTGCCCCCCCCAAGGGGCGGCGTGGTGGTGAGCAGTTCTTC. It is translated as CAPPKGRRGGEQFF.

This chain links TRBV10-3 with TRBJ1-2; D remains unclear. V lost 8 bases and J 1 base, leaving 5 bases between the germline ends. The CDR3 sequence is 11 residues long. The germline CDR1 and CDR2 sequences are ENHRY and SYGVKD. The CDR3 DNA reads TGTGCCATCTCAGATAACTATGGCTACACCTTC. This sequence encodes CAISDNYGYTF.

The gene calls are TRBV6-1 and TRBJ2-7; D may be TRBD2 (5 bases). Germline V CDR1 and CDR2: MNHNS, SASEGT. This CDR3 has 14 amino acids. Trimming left V 0 bases short and J 0 bases short, with 6 bases between. CDR3 coding DNA: TGTGCCAGCAGTGAAGCGGGGAGCTCCTACGAGCAGTACTTC. Translation gives CASSEAGSSYEQYF.

Only a few counts were recorded for this clonotype. The chain recombines TRBV30 with TRBJ1-6; D is possibly TRBD1 (5 bases). V was cut by 7 bases and J by 4 bases, with 20 bases left in between. Germline CDR1 reads GTSNPN; CDR2 reads SVGIG (reference sequence). The CDR3 contains 16 residues. The chain's CDR3 is CASQLTRRTYNSPLHF. The CDR3 DNA reads TGTGCCTCCCAACTGACCCGACGGACATATAATTCACCCCTCCACTTT.

This clonotype was picked up many times. The V call is TRBV7-9, the J call TRBJ1-1; D is unresolved. The CDR3 contains 14 residues. Germline V gene data show CDR1 as SEHNR and CDR2 as FQNEAQ (reference sequence). Trimming shortened V by 3 bases and J by 0 bases, and 8 bases separated the two germline ends. CDR3 nucleotides: TGTGCCAGCAGCTTCGGCGGGATGAACACTGAAGCTTTCTTT. Its translation is CASSFGGMNTEAFF.

Concerning this clonotype: Compared with germline, one end of the junction differs, possibly owing to a read error. This chain joins TRBV7-2 and TRBJ1-6; 12 bases are shared with TRBD1. The CDR3 contains 19 residues. Germline lookup yields CDR1 SGHTA and CDR2 FQGNSA. The CDR3 DNA reads TGTGCCAGCAGCTCTAGGGACAGGGGGCGGGTCTCCTCTAATTCACCCCTCCACTTT. This translates into CASSSRDRGRVSSNSPLHF. The variable domain in full, with the rest retrieved from reference TRBV7-2 and TRBJ1-6, is GAGVSQSPSNKVTEKGKDVELRCDPISGHTALYWYRQSLGQGLEFLIYFQGNSAPDKSGLPSDRFSAERTGGSVSTLTIQRTQQEDSAVYLCASSSRDRGRVSSNSPLHFGNGTRLTVT.

CDR3 region: CASRRLTGEAFF. Written as DNA, the CDR3 is TGTGCCAGCAGGCGACTGACAGGGGAAGCTTTCTTT. The chain carries TRBV28 and TRBJ1-1; 7 bases are shared with TRBD1. There are 12 residues in the CDR3. Unmatched junction bases numbered 6, after V lost 6 bases and J lost 8 bases. Germline V CDR1 and CDR2: MDHEN, SYDVKM. Filled out from reference TRBV28 and TRBJ1-1, the complete variable domain reads DVKVTQSSRYLVKRTGEKVFLECVQDMDHENMFWYRQDPGLGLRLIYFSYDVKMKEKGDIPEGYSVSREKKERFSLILESASTNQTSMYLCASRRLTGEAFFGQGTRLTVV.

The rearrangement uses TRBV6-2 or TRBV6-3 and TRBJ1-5; 7 positions match TRBD1. Trimming cost V 5 bases and J 4 bases; bases outside gene matches: 20. Germline CDR1 is MNHEY and CDR2 is SVGEGT. This CDR3 contains 19 residues. Here the CDR3 reads CASSRGLDRADGSNQPQHF. The CDR3 DNA is TGTGCCAGCAGTCGAGGACTCGACAGGGCCGATGGCTCAAATCAGCCCCAGCATTTT.

There are a few counts of this clonotype. The chain links TRBV7-2 to TRBJ2-5, with D uncertain. The germline V gene encodes CDR1 SGHTA and CDR2 FQGNSA. The V end was cut by 5 bases, the J end by 4 bases, with 8 bases between. The CDR3 runs 12 residues. CDR3 DNA sequence: TGTGCCAGCAGCCCTGAGGTAGAGACCCAGTACTTC. It yields the protein CASSPEVETQYF. The full variable domain, its missing parts supplied by reference TRBV7-2 and TRBJ2-5, is GAGVSQSPSNKVTEKGKDVELRCDPISGHTALYWYRQSLGQGLEFLIYFQGNSAPDKSGLPSDRFSAERTGGSVSTLTIQRTQQEDSAVYLCASSPEVETQYFGPGTRLLVL.

This clonotype showed up many times. Here the CDR3 reads CASSQGGSDSPLHF. DNA for the CDR3: TGTGCCAGCAGCCAAGGAGGGTCGGATTCACCCCTCCACTTT. The chain links TRBV3-1 to TRBJ1-6, with D uncertain. This CDR3 has 14 amino acids. The ends were cut back, 1 base at V and 8 bases at J, with 9 bases in the middle. CDR1 and CDR2 (germline): LGHDT, YNNKEL (reference sequence).

This clonotype has at least ten counts. The V and J genes are TRBV7-9 and TRBJ2-7; D is perhaps TRBD1 (6 bases). The length of the CDR3 is 15 residues. Deletions cut 0 bases from V and 2 bases from J, with 11 bases between. Looked up from germline, CDR1 is SEHNR and CDR2 is FQNEAQ (reference sequence). The CDR3 DNA follows: TGTGCCAGCAGCTTAGCTGGGACACTGCCCTACGAGCAGTACTTC. It codes for CASSLAGTLPYEQYF.

V usage is TRBV6-6 and J usage is TRBJ2-2; the D call may be TRBD1 or TRBD2 (6 bases each). Germline CDR1 and CDR2: MNHNY and SVGAGI (reference sequence). This CDR3 has 16 amino acids. Deletions cut 2 bases from V and 3 bases from J, with 13 bases between. As DNA, the CDR3 is TGTGCCAGCAGTTACCCCGCAGGGGAGGACACCGGGGAGCTGTTTTTT. Encoded protein: CASSYPAGEDTGELFF.

This chain joins TRBV10-3 and TRBJ1-4, with D hard to call. This CDR3 region has 12 residues. The germline V and J ends were trimmed by 4 bases and 4 bases, with 4 bases remaining between them. Germline V gene lookup returns CDR1 ENHRY and CDR2 SYGVKD. The CDR3 sequence is CAISVDNEKLFF. DNA for the CDR3: TGTGCCATCAGTGTTGATAATGAAAAACTGTTTTTT.

This clonotype was observed a handful of times. The rearrangement joins TRBV28 to TRBJ1-4; maybe TRBD1 (5 bases). Trimming removed 2 bases from V and 2 bases from J, with 6 bases in between. The CDR3 consists of 14 residues. Germline lookup yields CDR1 MDHEN and CDR2 SYDVKM. The chain's CDR3 is CASSLGATNEKLFF. CDR3 DNA sequence: TGTGCCAGCAGTTTAGGGGCCACTAATGAAAAACTGTTTTTT.

The chain is built from TRBV12-3 or TRBV12-4 and TRBJ1-2, with 9 bases that match TRBD1. J was trimmed by 6 bases and V by 5 bases; bases with no gene match: 4. The CDR3 length is 13 residues. CDR3 nucleotides: TGTGCCAGCAGTCCACGGACAGGGGATGGCTACACCTTC. As protein: CASSPRTGDGYTF.

This clonotype was observed a few times. This rearrangement joins TRBV20-1 to TRBJ1-4; D remains unclear. Germline V gene data show CDR1 as DFQATT and CDR2 as SNEGSKA (reference sequence). V shed 2 bases and J shed 7 bases, with 14 bases lying between them. The CDR3 is made up of 14 amino acids. The CDR3 sequence is CSARILIDGEKLFF. The CDR3 nucleotides read TGCAGTGCTAGAATCCTGATCGACGGTGAAAAACTGTTTTTT.

The chain employs TRBV19 and TRBJ2-2, with D hard to call. Germline assignment: CDR1 LNHDA and CDR2 SQIVND (reference sequence). This CDR3 contains 13 residues. Trimming shortened V by 3 bases and J by 5 bases, and 7 bases separated the two germline ends. CDR3 nucleotide sequence: TGTGCCAGTAGTATGCTTTTTACCGGGGAGCTGTTTTTT. Translating it yields CASSMLFTGELFF.

This clonotype showed up just a few times. The chain recombines TRBV6-5 with TRBJ2-6, with no clear D. Trimming stripped 6 bases from V and 4 bases from J, with 10 bases between. CDR3 size: 14 residues. Germline V CDR1 and CDR2: MNHEY, SVGAGI. The CDR3 bases are TGTGCCAGCAGAAAGATGTCCGGGGCCAACGTCCTGACTTTC. It translates to CASRKMSGANVLTF.

This clonotype was found a few times. This sequence joins TRBV29-1 and TRBJ2-3, with 12 positions matching TRBD2. CDR3 length: 14 amino acids. CDR1 and CDR2 (germline): SQVTM, ANQGSEA. The CDR3 bases are TGCAGTTTGAGACTAGCGGGGGCCACAGATACGCAGTATTTT. This encodes CSLRLAGATDTQYF.

The V gene is TRBV7-9, the J gene TRBJ1-4, with D perhaps TRBD1 (5 bases). The germline V gene encodes CDR1 SEHNR and CDR2 FQNEAQ (reference sequence). This CDR3 has 18 amino acids. V lost 2 bases to trimming and J lost 8 bases, with 24 bases between them. This CDR3 reads CASSLSGARWAGKEKLFF. The CDR3 DNA follows: TGTGCCAGCAGCTTATCGGGCGCCAGGTGGGCAGGGAAGGAAAAACTGTTTTTT.

This clonotype was detected many times. The chain is built from TRBV9 and TRBJ1-5, with TRBD1 identical over 7 bases. The CDR3 is made up of 15 amino acids. V trimming: 0 bases; J trimming: 11 bases; junction bases outside the gene matches: 11. CDR1 is SGDLS, CDR2 YYNGEE, per germline. The CDR3, as DNA: TGTGCCAGCAGCGTAGGTACAGGGGAAGTGGGGGCCCAGCATTTT. It yields the protein CASSVGTGEVGAQHF.

This clonotype has just a few counts. CDR3: CASSQQGIEAFF. CDR3 DNA: TGTGCCAGCAGCCAACAGGGGATTGAAGCTTTCTTT. The chain recombines TRBV7-8 with TRBJ1-1; 7 positions match TRBD1. CDR1 SGHVS and CDR2 FQNEAQ come from the germline V gene. The CDR3 loop spans 12 amino acids. V was clipped by 5 bases and J by 7 bases; unmatched bases: 4.